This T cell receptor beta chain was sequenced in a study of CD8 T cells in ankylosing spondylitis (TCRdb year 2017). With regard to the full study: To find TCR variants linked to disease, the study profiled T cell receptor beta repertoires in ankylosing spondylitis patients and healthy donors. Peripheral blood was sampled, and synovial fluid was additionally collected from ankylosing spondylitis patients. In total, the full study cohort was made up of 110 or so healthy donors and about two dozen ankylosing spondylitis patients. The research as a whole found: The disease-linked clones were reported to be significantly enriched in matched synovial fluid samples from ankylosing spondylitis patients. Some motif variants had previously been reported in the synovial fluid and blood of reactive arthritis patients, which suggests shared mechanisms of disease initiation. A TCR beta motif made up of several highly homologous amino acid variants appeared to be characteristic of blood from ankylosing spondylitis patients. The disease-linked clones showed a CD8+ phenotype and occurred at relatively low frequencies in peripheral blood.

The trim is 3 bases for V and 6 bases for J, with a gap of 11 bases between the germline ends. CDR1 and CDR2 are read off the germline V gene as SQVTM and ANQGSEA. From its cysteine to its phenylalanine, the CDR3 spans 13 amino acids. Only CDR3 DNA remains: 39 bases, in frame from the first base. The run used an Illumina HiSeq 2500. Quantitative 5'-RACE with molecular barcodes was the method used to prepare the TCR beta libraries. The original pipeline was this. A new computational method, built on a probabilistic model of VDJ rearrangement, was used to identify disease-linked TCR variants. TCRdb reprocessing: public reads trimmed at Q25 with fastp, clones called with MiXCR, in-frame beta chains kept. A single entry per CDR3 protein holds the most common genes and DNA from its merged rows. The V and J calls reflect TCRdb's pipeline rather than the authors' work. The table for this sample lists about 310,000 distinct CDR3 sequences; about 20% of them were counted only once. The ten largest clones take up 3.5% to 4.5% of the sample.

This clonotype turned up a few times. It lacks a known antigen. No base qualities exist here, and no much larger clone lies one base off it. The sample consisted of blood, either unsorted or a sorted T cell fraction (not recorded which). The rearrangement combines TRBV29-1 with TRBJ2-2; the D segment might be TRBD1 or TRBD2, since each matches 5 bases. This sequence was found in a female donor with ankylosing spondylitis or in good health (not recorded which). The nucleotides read TGCAGCGTTGAGGGACCTATTGCCGGGGAGCTGTTTTTT. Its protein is CSVEGPIAGELFF.